This T cell receptor (beta chain) was observed in a study of beta chain features in type 1 diabetes. Study-wide background: The examined sorted cells totaled 107,917,701 across samples.

The CDR3 is 12 amino acids. The V and J ends lost 4 bases and 0 bases respectively, with 6 bases between them. Germline V CDR1 and CDR2: SQVTM, ANQGSEA. Whole-study findings and limits: Whether TCRB rearrangement is influenced by HLA type went unresolved here. Among all four CD4+ subsets, Type 1 diabetes patients had TCRB CDR3s that were moderately but significantly shorter. High TCR expression in some cells could lead to their over-representation in cDNA sequencing. Among type 1 diabetes patients, VDJ junctions had fewer insertions and more deletions.

This clone has more than one count but fewer than ten. Its matching antigen is unknown. Every isolated RNA sample was fully reverse transcribed, so sequencing captured expressed TCRB transcripts. Method: immunoSEQ multiplex PCR; TCRdb's copy keeps in-frame clones and lacks some. This table holds 500,000 to 650,000 clones, around 11% found once. The gene calls are TRBV29-1 and TRBJ1-2; D not certain. The receptor was derived from a man aged 25 to 40 with type 1 diabetes. Sequencing used naive CD4+ T cells from blood. The CDR3 spells CSVGDPNYGYTF. CDR3 DNA: TGCAGCGTTGGAGATCCTAACTATGGCTACACCTTC.